A selection of T cell receptor beta chains follows, all from one sample in a study of blood T cell repertoires in COVID-19. Method: immunoSEQ multiplex PCR; TCRdb's copy keeps in-frame clones and lacks some. The repertoire holds about 200,000 clones, with roughly 80% as singletons. The sample taken for sequencing was peripheral blood. These receptors came from a woman in her 70s with COVID-19, enrolled during active disease. The CDR3 runs from the conserved cysteine through the conserved F or W. Each record gives: D gene, J gene, V gene, clone size, CDR3 protein, CDR3 DNA. The D gene is left open where the match is weak. Only some rows state a clone size, as once, few, many or a class for expanded clones.

d_gene: NA; j_gene: TRBJ1-6; v_gene: TRBV9; abundance: NA; CDR3aa: CASSVRNNSPLHF; CDR3nt: TGTGCCAGCAGCGTCAGGAATAATTCACCCCTCCACTTT
d_gene: NA; j_gene: TRBJ1-5; v_gene: TRBV19; abundance: NA; CDR3aa: CASSIGTARRSSNQPQHF; CDR3nt: TGTGCCAGTAGTATAGGGACAGCCCGGAGGAGTAGCAATCAGCCCCAGCATTTT
d_gene: NA; j_gene: TRBJ1-1; v_gene: TRBV5-4; abundance: NA; CDR3aa: CASSLNQGWNTEAFF; CDR3nt: TGTGCCAGCAGCTTGAATCAGGGTTGGAACACTGAAGCTTTCTTT
d_gene: NA; j_gene: TRBJ1-1; v_gene: TRBV6-2/TRBV6-3; abundance: NA; CDR3aa: CASSYRSGGGPQEGFF; CDR3nt: TGTGCCAGCAGTTATAGATCGGGAGGGGGACCCCAAGAAGGTTTCTTT
d_gene: NA; j_gene: TRBJ1-5; v_gene: TRBV6-2/TRBV6-3; abundance: few; CDR3aa: CASSYSGLTAQPQHF; CDR3nt: TGTGCCAGCAGTTATTCGGGGTTAACCGCTCAGCCCCAGCATTTT
d_gene: NA; j_gene: TRBJ1-1; v_gene: TRBV18; abundance: NA; CDR3aa: CASSPDQGLGSTEAFF; CDR3nt: TGTGCCAGCTCACCAGATCAGGGTCTTGGAAGTACTGAAGCTTTCTTT
d_gene: TRBD1; j_gene: TRBJ1-5; v_gene: TRBV30; abundance: few; CDR3aa: CAFRTGGGWGNQPQHF; CDR3nt: TGTGCCTTCCGGACAGGGGGCGGATGGGGCAATCAGCCCCAGCATTTT
d_gene: TRBD1; j_gene: TRBJ1-1; v_gene: TRBV4-2; abundance: once; CDR3aa: CASSPERGRLAEAFF; CDR3nt: TGTGCCAGCAGCCCTGAGAGGGGGCGCTTGGCTGAAGCTTTCTTT
d_gene: NA; j_gene: TRBJ2-7; v_gene: TRBV7-2; abundance: NA; CDR3aa: CASSLLLSYEQYF; CDR3nt: TGTGCCAGCAGCTTATTGCTATCCTACGAGCAGTACTTC
d_gene: NA; j_gene: TRBJ2-5; v_gene: TRBV29-1; abundance: once; CDR3aa: CSAAGRLQETQYF; CDR3nt: TGCAGCGCTGCGGGACGACTCCAAGAGACCCAGTACTTC
d_gene: NA; j_gene: TRBJ1-4; v_gene: TRBV19; abundance: NA; CDR3aa: CASSDNTGTTNEKLFF; CDR3nt: TGTGCCAGTAGTGACAACACCGGGACAACTAATGAAAAACTGTTTTTT
d_gene: TRBD1; j_gene: TRBJ1-1; v_gene: TRBV29-1; abundance: few; CDR3aa: CSVAIGQGTEAFF; CDR3nt: TGCAGCGTGGCCATCGGACAGGGCACTGAAGCTTTCTTT
d_gene: NA; j_gene: TRBJ2-3; v_gene: TRBV5-4; abundance: NA; CDR3aa: CASSLESGTDTQYF; CDR3nt: TGTGCCAGCAGCTTGGAGTCAGGCACAGATACGCAGTATTTT
d_gene: NA; j_gene: TRBJ1-2; v_gene: TRBV28; abundance: NA; CDR3aa: CASSLSAGNSYGYTF; CDR3nt: TGTGCCAGCAGTTTATCCGCAGGGAATTCCTATGGCTACACCTTC
d_gene: NA; j_gene: TRBJ1-6; v_gene: TRBV9; abundance: few; CDR3aa: CASSPSAALYNSPLHF; CDR3nt: TGTGCCAGCAGCCCGAGCGCGGCACTCTATAATTCACCCCTCCACTTT
d_gene: NA; j_gene: TRBJ2-7; v_gene: TRBV11-2; abundance: NA; CDR3aa: CASSESLAKNSYEQYF; CDR3nt: TGTGCCAGCAGTGAAAGTCTAGCGAAAAACTCCTACGAGCAGTACTTC
d_gene: TRBD1; j_gene: TRBJ1-2; v_gene: TRBV2; abundance: NA; CDR3aa: CARFDRGRGDGYTF; CDR3nt: TGTGCCAGATTCGACAGGGGGCGCGGTGATGGCTACACCTTC
d_gene: NA; j_gene: TRBJ1-1; v_gene: TRBV18; abundance: NA; CDR3aa: CASSPPVGPEAFF; CDR3nt: TGTGCCAGCTCACCCCCAGTTGGGCCTGAAGCTTTCTTT
d_gene: NA; j_gene: TRBJ2-5; v_gene: TRBV7-6; abundance: NA; CDR3aa: CASSRQRQETQYF; CDR3nt: TGTGCCAGCAGCCGCCAGCGGCAAGAGACCCAGTACTTC
d_gene: NA; j_gene: TRBJ2-5; v_gene: TRBV5-1; abundance: NA; CDR3aa: CASSSSGAGRETQYF; CDR3nt: TGCGCCAGCAGCTCAAGTGGGGCGGGACGGGAGACCCAGTACTTC
d_gene: TRBD2; j_gene: TRBJ2-5; v_gene: TRBV5-1; abundance: NA; CDR3aa: CASTPGGKGAQETQYF; CDR3nt: TGCGCCAGCACCCCGGGGGGAAAAGGGGCTCAAGAGACCCAGTACTTC
d_gene: TRBD1; j_gene: TRBJ1-3; v_gene: TRBV5-8; abundance: few; CDR3aa: CASSAQGAYRNTIYF; CDR3nt: TGTGCCAGCAGCGCACAGGGGGCTTATCGAAACACCATATATTTT
d_gene: NA; j_gene: TRBJ2-1; v_gene: TRBV5-4; abundance: NA; CDR3aa: CASSPVGDARIRQFF; CDR3nt: TGTGCCAGCAGCCCTGTAGGGGATGCCCGTATTAGGCAGTTCTTC
d_gene: TRBD1; j_gene: TRBJ1-3; v_gene: TRBV24-1; abundance: once; CDR3aa: CATSASGGGNTIYF; CDR3nt: TGTGCCACCAGTGCTTCAGGGGGAGGAAACACCATATATTTT
d_gene: TRBD2; j_gene: TRBJ2-1; v_gene: TRBV5-1; abundance: NA; CDR3aa: CASILQPSGPYNEQFF; CDR3nt: TGCGCCAGCATCCTTCAACCTAGCGGGCCTTACAATGAGCAGTTCTTC
d_gene: TRBD1; j_gene: TRBJ1-6; v_gene: TRBV28; abundance: NA; CDR3aa: CASRLDRYSPLHF; CDR3nt: TGTGCCAGCAGGTTGGACAGGTATTCACCCCTCCACTTT
d_gene: TRBD1; j_gene: TRBJ2-7; v_gene: TRBV6-2/TRBV6-3; abundance: NA; CDR3aa: CASSVPFGTAPPYEQYF; CDR3nt: TGTGCCAGCAGTGTGCCCTTCGGGACAGCCCCCCCCTACGAGCAGTACTTC
d_gene: TRBD1; j_gene: TRBJ2-7; v_gene: TRBV5-1; abundance: NA; CDR3aa: CASSPGTATYEQYF; CDR3nt: TGCGCCAGCAGCCCCGGGACAGCAACCTACGAGCAGTACTTC
d_gene: TRBD2; j_gene: TRBJ2-7; v_gene: TRBV4-1; abundance: NA; CDR3aa: CASSRVGLGYEQYF; CDR3nt: TGCGCCAGCAGCCGGGTAGGACTAGGCTACGAGCAGTACTTC
d_gene: TRBD2; j_gene: TRBJ2-4; v_gene: TRBV19; abundance: NA; CDR3aa: CASSPGTSGRAPAKNIQYF; CDR3nt: TGTGCCAGTAGTCCCGGGACTAGCGGGAGGGCTCCAGCCAAAAACATTCAGTACTTC
d_gene: TRBD2; j_gene: TRBJ2-1; v_gene: TRBV5-1; abundance: NA; CDR3aa: CASSYTSGSSHEQFF; CDR3nt: TGCGCCAGCAGCTATACTAGCGGGAGCTCTCATGAGCAGTTCTTC
d_gene: TRBD1; j_gene: TRBJ1-1; v_gene: TRBV6-1; abundance: NA; CDR3aa: CASSERQGRRAEAFF; CDR3nt: TGTGCCAGCAGTGAAAGACAGGGCCGCCGTGCTGAAGCTTTCTTT
d_gene: NA; j_gene: TRBJ2-1; v_gene: TRBV28; abundance: NA; CDR3aa: CASSPAGLSSYNEQFF; CDR3nt: TGTGCCAGCAGTCCTGCGGGACTCAGCTCCTACAATGAGCAGTTCTTC
d_gene: TRBD2; j_gene: TRBJ2-1; v_gene: TRBV29-1; abundance: NA; CDR3aa: CSVAVQLGLAGNEQFF; CDR3nt: TGCAGCGTTGCGGTTCAACTTGGACTAGCGGGAAATGAGCAGTTCTTC
d_gene: TRBD1; j_gene: TRBJ1-5; v_gene: TRBV5-1; abundance: once; CDR3aa: CASSLEGQVNQPQHF; CDR3nt: TGCGCCAGCAGCTTGGAGGGACAGGTCAATCAGCCCCAGCATTTT
d_gene: TRBD1; j_gene: TRBJ2-2; v_gene: TRBV9; abundance: NA; CDR3aa: CASSPNRGFNTGELFF; CDR3nt: TGTGCCAGCAGCCCTAACAGGGGGTTCAACACCGGGGAGCTGTTTTTT
d_gene: NA; j_gene: TRBJ1-1; v_gene: TRBV7-9; abundance: NA; CDR3aa: CASSVRLMNTEAFF; CDR3nt: TGTGCCAGCAGCGTCAGACTAATGAACACTGAAGCTTTCTTT
d_gene: NA; j_gene: TRBJ1-6; v_gene: TRBV28; abundance: NA; CDR3aa: CASSLFARDYNSPLHF; CDR3nt: TGTGCCAGCAGCTTGTTCGCCCGGGATTATAATTCACCCCTCCACTTT
d_gene: TRBD1; j_gene: TRBJ1-3; v_gene: TRBV18; abundance: NA; CDR3aa: CASSGQGPPGNTIYF; CDR3nt: TGTGCCAGCTCAGGACAGGGGCCGCCTGGAAACACCATATATTTT
d_gene: TRBD1; j_gene: TRBJ2-7; v_gene: TRBV2; abundance: few; CDR3aa: CASSSGGSYEQYF; CDR3nt: TGTGCCAGCAGTTCAGGGGGCTCCTACGAGCAGTACTTC
d_gene: TRBD1; j_gene: TRBJ1-1; v_gene: TRBV5-1; abundance: few; CDR3aa: CASSEGGQGIGAFF; CDR3nt: TGCGCCAGCAGCGAGGGTGGACAGGGGATAGGAGCTTTCTTT
d_gene: NA; j_gene: TRBJ1-2; v_gene: TRBV28; abundance: few; CDR3aa: CASRLRGPYGYTF; CDR3nt: TGTGCCAGCAGGCTCAGGGGCCCCTATGGCTACACCTTC
d_gene: TRBD2; j_gene: TRBJ2-5; v_gene: TRBV5-1; abundance: NA; CDR3aa: CASSPGAGGQETQYF; CDR3nt: TGCGCCAGCAGCCCGGGAGCGGGAGGGCAAGAGACCCAGTACTTC
d_gene: NA; j_gene: TRBJ2-4; v_gene: TRBV28; abundance: NA; CDR3aa: CASSLGGSMNIQYF; CDR3nt: TGTGCCAGCAGTTTAGGTGGGAGTATGAACATTCAGTACTTC
d_gene: TRBD2; j_gene: TRBJ2-3; v_gene: TRBV6-5; abundance: NA; CDR3aa: CASESGGTNTQYF; CDR3nt: TGTGCCAGCGAAAGTGGAGGGACTAATACGCAGTATTTT
d_gene: NA; j_gene: TRBJ2-7; v_gene: TRBV5-1; abundance: NA; CDR3aa: CASSSAVGGIPYEQYF; CDR3nt: TGCGCCAGCAGCTCTGCGGTTGGAGGAATCCCCTACGAGCAGTACTTC
d_gene: NA; j_gene: TRBJ1-3; v_gene: TRBV7-6; abundance: few; CDR3aa: CASSLMGLGDGNTIYF; CDR3nt: TGTGCCAGCAGCTTAATGGGGCTAGGGGATGGAAACACCATATATTTT
d_gene: NA; j_gene: TRBJ2-1; v_gene: TRBV29-1; abundance: NA; CDR3aa: CSWSDSGSRSYNEQFF; CDR3nt: TGCAGCTGGTCGGACAGCGGTAGTAGATCCTACAATGAGCAGTTCTTC
d_gene: TRBD2; j_gene: TRBJ2-3; v_gene: TRBV28; abundance: NA; CDR3aa: CASGTSGRALDTQYF; CDR3nt: TGTGCCAGCGGCACTAGCGGGAGGGCCCTAGATACGCAGTATTTT
d_gene: NA; j_gene: TRBJ1-6; v_gene: TRBV18; abundance: NA; CDR3aa: CASSPEVGSPLHF; CDR3nt: TGTGCCAGCTCACCTGAAGTCGGTTCACCCCTCCACTTT
d_gene: NA; j_gene: TRBJ1-1; v_gene: TRBV5-1; abundance: NA; CDR3aa: CASSLNFLNTEAFF; CDR3nt: TGCGCCAGCAGCTTAAACTTTTTGAACACTGAAGCTTTCTTT
d_gene: TRBD2; j_gene: TRBJ2-7; v_gene: TRBV5-4; abundance: NA; CDR3aa: CASSLDPGAGYEQYF; CDR3nt: TGTGCCAGCAGCTTGGACCCGGGAGCGGGATACGAGCAGTACTTC
d_gene: TRBD2; j_gene: TRBJ2-1; v_gene: TRBV4-3; abundance: NA; CDR3aa: CASSQNGGWETSGSTEQFF; CDR3nt: TGCGCCAGCAGCCAAAATGGGGGTTGGGAGACTAGCGGGAGTACTGAGCAGTTCTTC
d_gene: NA; j_gene: TRBJ1-1; v_gene: TRBV18; abundance: NA; CDR3aa: CASSSNAGNTEAFF; CDR3nt: TGTGCCAGCTCATCGAACGCAGGGAACACTGAAGCTTTCTTT
d_gene: TRBD2; j_gene: TRBJ2-1; v_gene: TRBV14; abundance: NA; CDR3aa: CASSPGLAGGHEQFF; CDR3nt: TGTGCCAGCAGCCCTGGACTAGCGGGAGGCCATGAGCAGTTCTTC
d_gene: NA; j_gene: TRBJ1-5; v_gene: TRBV24-1; abundance: NA; CDR3aa: CATSASGVVEPQHF; CDR3nt: TGTGCCACCAGTGCTTCAGGGGTTGTCGAGCCCCAGCATTTT
d_gene: TRBD2; j_gene: TRBJ2-2; v_gene: TRBV7-2; abundance: NA; CDR3aa: CASSRSGRYGELFF; CDR3nt: TGTGCCAGCAGCCGTAGCGGGAGATACGGGGAGCTGTTTTTT